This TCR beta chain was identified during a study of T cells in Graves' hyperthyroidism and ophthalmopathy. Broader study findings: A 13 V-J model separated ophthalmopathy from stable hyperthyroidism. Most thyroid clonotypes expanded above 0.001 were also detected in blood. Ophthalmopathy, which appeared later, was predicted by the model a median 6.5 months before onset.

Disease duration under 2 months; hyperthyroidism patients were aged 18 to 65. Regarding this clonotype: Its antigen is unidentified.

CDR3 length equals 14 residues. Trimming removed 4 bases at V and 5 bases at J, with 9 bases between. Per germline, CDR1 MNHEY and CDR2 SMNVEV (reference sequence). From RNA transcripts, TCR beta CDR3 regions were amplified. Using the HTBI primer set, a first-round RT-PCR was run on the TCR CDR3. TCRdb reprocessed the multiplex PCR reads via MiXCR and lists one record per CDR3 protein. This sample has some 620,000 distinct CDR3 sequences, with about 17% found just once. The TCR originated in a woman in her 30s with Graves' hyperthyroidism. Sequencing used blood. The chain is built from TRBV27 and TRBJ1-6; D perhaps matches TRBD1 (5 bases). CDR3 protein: CASSYQGNNSPLHF. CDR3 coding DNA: TGTGCCAGCAGTTATCAGGGTAATAATTCACCCCTCCACTTT.